These T cell receptor beta chains were read from a single sample in a study of blood T cell repertoires in COVID-19. Sequencing used immunoSEQ multiplex PCR; TCRdb keeps in-frame clones, though not all of them. The repertoire consists of about 70,000 clones, with about four fifths occurring once and the leading ten covering roughly 6%. Sequencing was carried out using peripheral blood. These receptors were collected from a woman aged 55 to 70 with acute or convalescent COVID-19. CDR3s include the opening cysteine and the closing phenylalanine or tryptophan. The D gene is left open where the match is weak. Clone sizes are given selectively: once, few, many, or a class where the clone is expanded.

v_gene,j_gene,len,d_gene,abundance,CDR3aa,CDR3nt
TRBV7-2,TRBJ2-3,14,NA,NA,CASSSSGYTDTQYF,TGTGCCAGCAGCTCTTCCGGTTACACAGATACGCAGTATTTT
TRBV10-2,TRBJ1-1,14,NA,NA,CASSELRERGEAFF,TGCGCCAGCAGTGAATTACGAGAAAGGGGGGAAGCTTTCTTT
TRBV7-9,TRBJ2-1,14,NA,NA,CASSTFSEDNEQFF,TGTGCCAGCAGCACGTTTAGTGAGGACAATGAGCAGTTCTTC
TRBV5-1,TRBJ1-1,13,NA,NA,CASSLNTNTEAFF,TGCGCCAGCAGCCTTAACACGAACACTGAAGCTTTCTTT
TRBV24-1,TRBJ2-5,15,NA,NA,CATSEGRRLEETQYF,TGTGCCACCAGTGAGGGGAGACGGCTAGAAGAGACCCAGTACTTC
TRBV3-1/TRBV3-2,TRBJ1-6,15,TRBD1,NA,CASSRVEGAIAPLHF,TGTGCCAGCAGCCGCGTTGAGGGGGCGATAGCACCCCTCCACTTT
TRBV18,TRBJ2-5,13,NA,NA,CASSLVIQETQYF,TGTGCCAGCTCACTAGTTATCCAAGAGACCCAGTACTTC
TRBV14,TRBJ1-1,14,TRBD1,NA,CASSQYRGRTEAFF,TGTGCCAGCAGCCAATACAGGGGGAGGACTGAAGCTTTCTTT
TRBV5-5,TRBJ1-3,19,NA,NA,CASSWGITTAPFSGNTIYF,TGTGCCAGCAGCTGGGGTATTACGACAGCTCCTTTCTCTGGAAACACCATATATTTT
TRBV11-3,TRBJ2-5,15,TRBD1,NA,CASSFGQGTQETQYF,TGTGCCAGCAGCTTCGGACAGGGAACCCAAGAGACCCAGTACTTC
TRBV5-6,TRBJ1-2,12,NA,NA,CASSLDSYGYTF,TGTGCCAGCAGCTTGGACTCCTATGGCTACACCTTC
TRBV2,TRBJ2-7,11,NA,NA,CASRTDYEQYF,TGTGCCAGCCGGACAGACTACGAGCAGTACTTC
TRBV5-1,TRBJ2-1,15,TRBD2,NA,CASRISGGAYNEQFF,TGCGCCAGCAGAATTAGCGGGGGGGCCTACAATGAGCAGTTCTTC
TRBV18,TRBJ2-7,15,TRBD1,NA,CASSPDRAPSYEQYF,TGTGCCAGCTCCCCGGACAGGGCGCCCTCCTACGAGCAGTACTTC
TRBV12-3/TRBV12-4,TRBJ1-2,13,NA,NA,CASSHRDRYGYTF,TGTGCCAGCAGTCACAGGGATCGCTATGGCTACACCTTC
TRBV14,TRBJ1-6,16,NA,NA,CASSQVGGALNSPLHF,TGTGCCAGCAGCCAAGTAGGAGGGGCCCTTAATTCACCCCTCCACTTT
TRBV11-3,TRBJ2-2,15,NA,NA,CASSLGGPYTGELFF,TGTGCCAGCAGTTTAGGAGGGCCGTACACCGGGGAGCTGTTTTTT
TRBV19,TRBJ2-7,13,NA,medium-sized,CASSPGQGAEQYF,TGTGCCAGTAGTCCGGGACAAGGTGCCGAGCAGTACTTC
TRBV3-1/TRBV3-2,TRBJ1-6,15,TRBD1,NA,CASGTGVVYNSPLHF,TGTGCCAGCGGAACAGGGGTCGTTTATAATTCACCCCTCCACTTT
TRBV5-1,TRBJ2-5,16,TRBD1,NA,CASSPGQVYFQETQYF,TGCGCCAGCAGCCCAGGACAGGTCTACTTCCAAGAGACCCAGTACTTC
TRBV5-4,TRBJ2-7,16,NA,once,CASSRGGSGKAYEQYF,TGTGCCAGCAGCCGAGGTGGGAGCGGTAAGGCCTACGAGCAGTACTTC
TRBV30,TRBJ1-4,15,TRBD1,NA,CAGQGAEATNEKLFF,TGTGCCGGACAGGGGGCCGAAGCAACTAATGAAAAACTGTTTTTT
TRBV6-5,TRBJ1-4,14,TRBD1,NA,CASSSGQGREKLFF,TGTGCCAGCAGTTCGGGACAGGGGCGTGAAAAACTGTTTTTT
TRBV7-9,TRBJ1-2,15,NA,few,CASSLGRDIYYGYTF,TGTGCCAGCAGCTTAGGGCGGGATATATACTATGGCTACACCTTC
TRBV5-1,TRBJ2-3,16,NA,NA,CASSLAPARSTDTQYF,TGCGCCAGCAGCTTGGCCCCTGCGAGGAGTACAGATACGCAGTATTTT
TRBV5-4,TRBJ2-4,15,TRBD1,NA,CASSSYRDRGDIQYF,TGTGCCAGCAGCAGCTACCGGGACAGGGGTGACATTCAGTACTTC
TRBV6-2/TRBV6-3,TRBJ2-5,16,NA,NA,CASSRTAPATGETQYF,TGTGCCAGCAGCCGTACCGCGCCTGCCACCGGGGAGACCCAGTACTTC
TRBV11-2,TRBJ1-1,13,NA,NA,CASSAQGNTEAFF,TGTGCCAGCAGCGCACAGGGGAACACTGAAGCTTTCTTT
TRBV6-5,TRBJ2-1,14,NA,NA,CASSYGGTHNEQFF,TGTGCCAGCAGTTACGGCGGGACCCACAATGAGCAGTTCTTC
TRBV7-9,TRBJ1-2,15,NA,NA,CASSPLEVPGDGYTF,TGTGCCAGCAGCCCCCTAGAGGTGCCAGGGGATGGCTACACCTTC